This TCR beta chain came from a study of identical twins. This clonotype showed up many times. What it binds is unknown. A universal primer site arose from template switching, and cDNA bore unique molecular identifiers. Each CDR3 protein gets one entry after TCRdb re-called the 5' RACE reads with MiXCR. The table records 690,000 or so distinct CDR3 sequences, more than 6.5% of them present only once. General observations from the study: Twins' excess sharing was less marked for out-of-frame beta sequences.

These data were also filed under a second study, of yellow fever vaccine responses in identical twins.

The sample comprised PBMCs. This sequence originates from a woman aged 18 to 35 in good health.

For the CDR3, the DNA is TGCGCCAGCAGCTTGGGGACACAGGGATACGAGCAGTACTTC. Translation: CASSLGTQGYEQYF. J is TRBJ2-7 and V is TRBV5-1; perhaps TRBD1 as D (6 bases). This CDR3 is built from 14 residues. Between the trimmed V and J ends, which lost 0 bases and 4 bases, there was a span of 11 bases. Germline V gives CDR1 SGHRS, CDR2 YFSETQ.